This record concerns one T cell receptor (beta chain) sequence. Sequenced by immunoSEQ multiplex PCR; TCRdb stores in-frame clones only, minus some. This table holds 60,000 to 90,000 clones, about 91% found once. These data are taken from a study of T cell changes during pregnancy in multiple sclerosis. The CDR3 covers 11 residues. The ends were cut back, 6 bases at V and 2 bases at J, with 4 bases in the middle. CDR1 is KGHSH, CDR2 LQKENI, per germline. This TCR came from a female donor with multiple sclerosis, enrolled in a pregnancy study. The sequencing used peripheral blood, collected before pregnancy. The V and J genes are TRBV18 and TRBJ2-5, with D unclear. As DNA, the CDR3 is TGTGCCAGCTCCCTACAAGAGACCCAGTACTTC. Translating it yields CASSLQETQYF.